The clone carrying this TCR beta chain has at least ten counts. Its antigen is not identified. The data originate from a study of T-cell reconstitution after alpha-beta-depleted transplantation in children. Unique molecular identifiers were incorporated into the prepared TCRbeta library. TCRdb re-called the PCR reads through MiXCR, storing one row per CDR3 protein. The sample contains under 35,000 distinct CDR3 sequences, around 6.3% of which appear only once. General study points: TCRbeta diversity was high at day 60 in some patients (a result of surviving recipient T cells and thymic progenitors). Reports say that about two months after transplant, the alpha-beta T cells came out of several hundred graft clones that had expanded. Fresh T-cell production supplied most of the T-cell counts and diversity seen one year after transplant.

This CDR3 is built from 13 residues. Germline V gene lookup returns CDR1 LNHNV and CDR2 YYDKDF (reference sequence). V was pared by 2 bases and J by 5 bases, with 6 bases between. The chain carries TRBV15 and TRBJ2-2; D is perhaps TRBD1 (6 bases). The sample in question was PBMCs, mostly from graft donor cells, obtained 180 days after TCRalphabeta/CD19-depleted stem cell transplant. This receptor was obtained from a male patient between 5 and 17 years old who had a stem cell transplant for acute myeloid leukemia, so the T cells may come from the graft donor. CDR3 coding DNA: TGTGCCACCAGCAGAACAGGGACCGGGGAGCTGTTTTTT. Residues: CATSRTGTGELFF.